This entry is about one T cell receptor (beta chain). Its antigen is undetermined. The record originates from a study of vaccination effects on CD4 cells after COVID-19. The overall study: All participants had two doses of either the BNT162b2 or mRNA-1273 vaccine.

General study results and limits: At late timepoints after vaccination, vaccine- and infection-induced clones shrank markedly.

The assay was immunoSEQ multiplex PCR, and TCRdb's table has in-frame clones only and misses some. The sample lists tens of thousands of clones, under 70% occurring once. ViraFEST used viral peptide pools to expand antigen-specific CD4+ T cells before sequencing. Cells that had been cultured for approximately ten days were the source of isolated CD4+ T cells. No vaccinee had earlier SARS-CoV-2 infection, and nucleocapsid antibodies were negative. Cultures got half-medium changes with IL-2 on days 3 and 7. The germline gives CDR1 MNHEY, CDR2 SVGAGI. The CDR3 contains 13 residues. V gave up 6 bases and J gave up 0 bases, with 8 bases separating them.

The rearrangement joins TRBV6-5 to TRBJ1-2; no clear D gene. The source material was CD4+ T cells from PBMCs cultured with SARS-CoV-2 spike peptides, sampled before COVID-19 vaccination. The TCR was taken from a human donor who received a COVID-19 vaccine. The CDR3 loop reads CASRGLTNYGYTF. The CDR3 bases are TGTGCCAGCAGGGGTCTAACTAACTATGGCTACACCTTC.